Shown below are 24 T cell receptor beta chains from a single sample sequenced in a study of neurological immune-mediated disorders. TCRdb ran MiXCR on the 5' RACE reads and lists one entry per CDR3 protein. The table has fewer than 40,000 distinct CDR3 sequences, about 14% seen once. Indicated time point: technical triplicate 2. The sequencing sample was made of CD4+ T cells from blood. Receptor source: a female donor with HTLV-1-associated myelopathy (HAM/TSP).

This clonotype was observed at least ten times. V gene TRBV20-1 combines with J gene TRBJ2-3, with 7 positions matching TRBD2. Germline V gives CDR1 DFQATT, CDR2 SNEGSKA (reference sequence). V gave up 6 bases and J gave up 2 bases; unmatched junction bases: 8. The CDR3 extends over 14 amino acids. Here the CDR3 reads CSANSGAPTDTQYF. The CDR3 DNA reads TGCAGTGCAAACAGCGGGGCACCCACAGATACGCAGTATTTT.

In this sample, this clonotype turned up many times. The chain couples TRBV6-2 or TRBV6-3 to TRBJ2-2; 9 bases line up with TRBD2. Germline loops: CDR1 MNHEY, CDR2 SVGEGT. Trimming at V came to 5 bases and at J to 5 bases, leaving 12 bases not matched to a gene. The CDR3 totals 17 residues. The CDR3 reads CASSTLQRGVKTGELFF. In DNA, the CDR3 is TGTGCCAGCAGTACCCTACAGCGGGGGGTGAAAACCGGGGAGCTGTTTTTT.

This clonotype was seen repeatedly, ten times or more. This rearrangement joins TRBV4-2 to TRBJ2-3; the match to TRBD1 covers 7 bases. The CDR3 is 14 residues long. V shed 1 base and J 5 bases; nucleotides not matched to a gene: 3. Germline-derived CDR1 and CDR2 are LGHNA and YNFKEQ. The CDR3 protein is CASSQVTGRDTQYF. The CDR3 coding sequence is TGTGCCAGCAGCCAAGTGACAGGGAGAGATACGCAGTATTTT.

This clonotype was observed many times. The chain uses TRBV12-3 or TRBV12-4 and TRBJ2-5, with D unclear. The CDR3 totals 15 residues. The ends were cut back, 6 bases at V and 1 base at J, with 15 bases in the middle. The chain's CDR3 is CASSFPLNSQETQYF. CDR3 in DNA: TGTGCCAGCAGCTTTCCCCTTAATTCCCAAGAGACCCAGTACTTC.

In its sample, this clonotype was seen many times. The chain has TRBV5-1 and TRBJ2-2; D is unresolved. The V end lost 0 bases, the J end lost 4 bases, and 4 bases lay between the germline ends. The CDR3 sequence is 13 residues long. CDR1 is SGHRS, CDR2 YFSETQ, per germline. The CDR3 region is CASSLGSTGELFF. The DNA for the CDR3 is TGCGCCAGCAGCTTGGGGAGCACCGGGGAGCTGTTTTTT.

This sequence joins TRBV5-1 and TRBJ2-3; 10 bases line up with TRBD2. Trimming removed 0 bases from V and 4 bases from J; junction bases left unmatched: 2. Per the germline V gene, CDR1 is SGHRS and CDR2 is YFSETQ. The CDR3 runs 15 residues. CDR3 in amino acids: CASSLVLAGPDTQYF. CDR3 DNA sequence: TGCGCCAGCAGCTTGGTACTAGCGGGACCAGATACGCAGTATTTT.

The chain is built from TRBV5-1 and TRBJ2-1; 7 positions agree with TRBD1. The CDR3 sequence is 15 residues long. Trimming removed 2 bases from V and 3 bases from J; junction bases left unmatched: 5. Per germline, CDR1 SGHRS and CDR2 YFSETQ. The CDR3 bases are TGCGCCAGCAGCTTTGGACAGGTGGTCTACAATGAGCAGTTCTTC. Amino acids: CASSFGQVVYNEQFF.

J is TRBJ1-1 and V is TRBV7-8, with D unresolved. Germline assignment: CDR1 SGHVS and CDR2 FQNEAQ. The CDR3 runs to 13 residues. Trimming shortened V by 8 bases and J by 5 bases, and 15 bases separated the two germline ends. CDR3: CASSRLSGTEAFF. The CDR3 DNA sequence: TGTGCCAGCTCCCGATTATCGGGGACTGAAGCTTTCTTT.

This clonotype was detected many times. A much larger clone sits a single nucleotide away, making a read error possible. This chain connects TRBV19 to TRBJ2-2, with D unclear. There are 14 residues in the CDR3. V gave up 7 bases and J gave up 3 bases, with 12 bases separating them. The germline gives CDR1 LNHDA, CDR2 SQIVND (reference sequence). CDR3 sequence (DNA): TGTGCCAGTACACAGAGAATAGACACCGGGGAGCTGTTTTTT. Translating it yields CASTQRIDTGELFF. Variable domain in full (rest from reference TRBV19 and TRBJ2-2): DGGITQSPKYLFRKEGQNVTLSCEQNLNHDAMYWYRQDPGQGLRLIYYSQIVNDFQKGDIAEGYSVSREKKESFPLTVTSAQKNPTAFYLCASTQRIDTGELFFGEGSRLTVL.

To note about this clonotype: A much larger clone differs from this one at a single base, so this may be a read error. The chain carries TRBV6-1 and TRBJ2-2; D remains unclear. V was clipped by 5 bases and J by 0 bases, with 13 bases between them. Germline assignment: CDR1 MNHNS and CDR2 SASEGT. CDR3 length equals 16 residues. CDR3 DNA sequence: TGTGCCAGCAGTACCCACTCGTGGTCGAACACCGGGGAGCTGTTTTTT. This gives the protein CASSTHSWSNTGELFF.

This clonotype came up many times. This sequence joins TRBV7-2 and TRBJ2-1; a weak D match, TRBD1 (5 bases). Germline lookup yields CDR1 SGHTA and CDR2 FQGNSA. Trimming shortened V by 8 bases and J by 0 bases, and 14 bases separated the two germline ends. The CDR3 totals 15 residues. The CDR3 nucleotides read TGTGCCAGCCGATCGACAGTTAGCTCCTACAATGAGCAGTTCTTC. It codes for CASRSTVSSYNEQFF.

Many counts were recorded for this clonotype. This sequence joins TRBV7-2 and TRBJ2-7, with 8 bases aligning to TRBD2. Trimming removed 1 base from V and 0 bases from J; junction bases left unmatched: 2. The germline gives CDR1 SGHTA, CDR2 FQGNSA. The CDR3 runs 15 residues. The CDR3 coding sequence is TGTGCCAGCAGCTTAGTTAGCGGGGACTCCTACGAGCAGTACTTC. It translates to CASSLVSGDSYEQYF. Supplemented by reference TRBV7-2 and TRBJ2-7, the full variable domain reads GAGVSQSPSNKVTEKGKDVELRCDPISGHTALYWYRQSLGQGLEFLIYFQGNSAPDKSGLPSDRFSAERTGGSVSTLTIQRTQQEDSAVYLCASSLVSGDSYEQYFGPGTRLTVT.

This clonotype was seen at least ten times. The chain recombines TRBV5-1 with TRBJ1-2; the D is unclear. V was clipped by 2 bases and J by 0 bases, with 11 bases between them. The CDR3 length is 15 residues. The germline V gene encodes CDR1 SGHRS and CDR2 YFSETQ. This chain's CDR3 is CASSFTGGANYGYTF. The CDR3 DNA is TGCGCCAGCAGCTTTACGGGAGGAGCTAACTATGGCTACACCTTC.

Ten or more counts support this clonotype. V and J are TRBV24-1 and TRBJ2-3; D is unclear. CDR1 and CDR2 (germline): KGHDR, SFDVKD. Between the trimmed V and J ends, which lost 1 base and 4 bases, there was a span of 2 bases. The CDR3 sequence is 12 residues long. Here the CDR3 DNA reads TGTGCCACCAGTGATTTCCCAGATACGCAGTATTTT. This sequence encodes CATSDFPDTQYF.

This clonotype has a count of ten or more. The CDR3 is CASRLSGGGNEQFF. CDR3 bases: TGTGCCAGCAGACTCTCCGGGGGGGGCAATGAGCAGTTCTTC. The chain has TRBV12-3 or TRBV12-4 and TRBJ2-1; 8 bases match TRBD2. V gave up 6 bases and J gave up 6 bases; unmatched junction bases: 7. The CDR3 contains 14 residues.

This clonotype was seen ten or more times. V and J are TRBV15 and TRBJ2-3, with D perhaps given as TRBD1 or TRBD2 (6 bases each). Trimming removed 0 bases from V and 6 bases from J, with 13 bases in between. CDR1 is LNHNV, CDR2 YYDKDF, per germline (reference sequence). This CDR3 is 15 amino acids long. CDR3 amino acids: CATSRDLLGGDTQYF. CDR3 DNA sequence: TGTGCCACCAGCAGAGATCTCCTAGGGGGGGATACGCAGTATTTT.

As to this clonotype: An end of the junction differs from the germline gene, which may be a read error. The chain uses TRBV7-8 and TRBJ2-3, with D tentatively TRBD1 (5 bases). The CDR3 runs to 14 residues. Germline values: CDR1 SGHVS, CDR2 FQNEAQ. The CDR3 DNA follows: TGTGCCAGCAGCTCAAGACAGATCACAAATACGCAATATTTT. Protein: CASSSRQITNTQYF. The variable domain in full, with the rest retrieved from reference TRBV7-8 and TRBJ2-3, is GAGVSQSPRYKVAKRGQDVALRCDPISGHVSLFWYQQALGQGPEFLTYFQNEAQLDKSGLPSDRFFAERPEGSVSTLKIQRTQQEDSAVYLCASSSRQITNTQYFGPGTRLTVL.

This clonotype was seen at least ten times. The V and J genes are TRBV6-1 and TRBJ1-1; 9 nucleotides agree with TRBD1. The CDR3 contains 16 residues. V lost 5 bases, J lost 1 base, and 8 bases stayed unmatched. Looked up from germline, CDR1 is MNHNS and CDR2 is SASEGT. CDR3 coding DNA: TGTGCCAGCAGTCCGCCGGGACAGGGAGGGAACACTGAAGCTTTCTTT. It encodes CASSPPGQGGNTEAFF.

This clonotype was seen ten or more times. This chain uses TRBV5-1 with TRBJ1-2; 7 nucleotides agree with TRBD1. CDR3 length: 14 residues. The junction had 4 bases not matched to a gene; V was cut back by 0 bases and J by 5 bases. Germline-derived CDR1 and CDR2 are SGHRS and YFSETQ. CDR3 nucleotide sequence: TGCGCCAGCAGCTTGGACGGGACAGCATATGGCTACACCTTC. Translating gives CASSLDGTAYGYTF.

The chain joins TRBV20-1 to TRBJ2-5; 9 bases align to TRBD1. CDR3 length: 15 residues. V shed 1 base and J 5 bases; nucleotides not matched to a gene: 8. Germline values: CDR1 DFQATT, CDR2 SNEGSKA (reference sequence). The CDR3 region is CSARAWTGVQETQYF. The CDR3 DNA follows: TGCAGTGCTAGAGCTTGGACAGGGGTCCAGGAGACCCAGTACTTC.

The chain combines TRBV15 with TRBJ2-3; TRBD2 matches 9 bases. V was pared by 3 bases and J by 3 bases, with 4 bases of the junction left unmatched. This CDR3 is built from 15 residues. Germline lookup yields CDR1 LNHNV and CDR2 YYDKDF (reference sequence). As DNA, the CDR3 is TGTGCCACCAGCAGCCCGCGGGGGGGTACAGATACGCAGTATTTT. It specifies CATSSPRGGTDTQYF.

As for this clonotype: A much larger clone differs from this one at a single base, so this may be a read error. The chain has TRBV25-1 and TRBJ1-2; 9 bases are shared with TRBD1. CDR1 MGHDK and CDR2 SYGVNS come from the germline V gene. With 3 bases clipped from V and 4 bases from J, the junction kept 6 bases outside the gene matches. The CDR3 is made up of 15 amino acids. The CDR3 sequence: CASSDGQGHFYGYTF. In DNA, the CDR3 is TGTGCCAGCAGTGACGGACAGGGGCACTTCTATGGCTACACCTTC.

This clonotype is labeled as medium-sized (0.01 to 0.1%). The chain has TRBV3-1 and TRBJ2-7; unclear D gene. CDR1 and CDR2 from the germline V gene are LGHDT and YNNKEL (reference sequence). Trimming left V 4 bases short and J 6 bases short, with 16 bases between. The CDR3 runs to 14 residues. The CDR3 coding sequence is TGTGCCAGCAGCCCCGGACCAGCCCAGATCGAGCAGTACTTC. It is translated as CASSPGPAQIEQYF.

This clonotype was picked up many times. CDR3 sequence reads: CASRLAQNEQFF. For the CDR3, the DNA is TGTGCCAGCAGACTAGCTCAGAATGAGCAGTTCTTC. The chain couples TRBV12-3 or TRBV12-4 to TRBJ2-1; the D gene is possibly TRBD2 (6 bases). V lost 6 bases, J lost 7 bases, and 10 bases lay in between. The CDR3 runs 12 residues.